Below, 27 T cell receptor beta chains from the same sample are listed, as sequenced in a study of metastatic and nonmetastatic thyroid tumors. No treatment had been given to any patient before thyroid surgery. TCRdb re-analyzed the PCR reads through MiXCR. In the table there are about 4,400 clones, 30% to 45% of which are singletons. The sample taken for sequencing was tumor tissue. These receptors all stem from a male donor with papillary thyroid cancer or a benign thyroid nodule (not recorded which). Some clones in this sample may be carry-over from other donors' samples.

V gene TRBV6-1 combines with J gene TRBJ1-2; TRBD1 agrees at 8 bases. Unmatched junction bases numbered 14, after V lost 6 bases and J lost 8 bases. Germline loops: CDR1 MNHNS, CDR2 SASEGT. CDR3 length: 15 residues. CDR3 protein: CASREGGTGRVGYTF. The CDR3 DNA reads as TGTGCCAGCAGGGAGGGGGGGACAGGACGTGTAGGCTACACCTTC.

This CDR3 is CASSFGQGPYEQYF. For the CDR3, the DNA is TGTGCCAGCAGTTTCGGGCAGGGACCCTACGAGCAGTACTTC. The chain employs TRBV27 and TRBJ2-7; D may match TRBD1 or TRBD2 (5 bases each). V was trimmed by 3 bases and J by 2 bases, leaving 11 bases between them. The CDR3 contains 14 residues. Germline V gene data show CDR1 as MNHEY and CDR2 as SMNVEV (reference sequence).

In its sample, this clone ranks as large. The chain combines TRBV20-1 with TRBJ2-7, with 7 bases fitting TRBD1. From germline, CDR1 is DFQATT and CDR2 SNEGSKA (reference sequence). The CDR3 length is 14 residues. V lost 6 bases to trimming and J lost 0 bases; unmatched junction nucleotides: 8. The CDR3 loop is CSANWKGASYEQYF. The CDR3 coding sequence is TGCAGTGCCAACTGGAAGGGGGCCTCCTACGAGCAGTACTTC.

The CDR3 protein is CASRNHQGSEAFF. In DNA form, the CDR3 reads TGTGCCAGCAGAAACCATCAGGGCTCTGAAGCTTTCTTT. The chain is built from TRBV28 and TRBJ1-1; the D gene is possibly TRBD1 (5 bases). Per the germline V gene, CDR1 is MDHEN and CDR2 is SYDVKM. The V end was cut by 6 bases, the J end by 6 bases, with 14 bases between. This CDR3 comprises 13 residues.

This chain connects TRBV28 to TRBJ1-6; D is undetermined. The germline V gene has CDR1 MDHEN and CDR2 SYDVKM. V was shortened by 6 bases and J by 2 bases, with 8 bases between the two germline ends. This CDR3 spans 14 amino acids. The CDR3 protein is CASSFGPYNSPLHF. CDR3 bases: TGTGCCAGCAGCTTCGGGCCCTATAATTCACCCCTCCACTTT.

The chain couples TRBV6-1 to TRBJ2-5, with D possibly being TRBD1 or TRBD2 (6 bases each). From germline, CDR1 is MNHNS and CDR2 SASEGT. V was clipped by 2 bases and J by 5 bases, with 12 bases between them. The CDR3 consists of 14 residues. The CDR3 nucleotides read TGTGCCAGCAGTGAATGGGGGGCCAAGGAGACCCAGTACTTC. Amino acids: CASSEWGAKETQYF.

The chain has TRBV28 and TRBJ1-5, with D possibly TRBD1 on 6 matching bases. This CDR3 has 14 residues. The germline V gene has CDR1 MDHEN and CDR2 SYDVKM. V was cut by 0 bases and J by 7 bases, with 10 bases left in between. CDR3: CASSLWTGGQPQHF. CDR3 nucleotide sequence: TGTGCCAGCAGTTTATGGACAGGTGGGCAGCCCCAGCATTTT.

This clone was seen more than once but under ten times. As DNA, the CDR3 is TGTGCCTGGAGTGTCCCAGCAACTAATGAAAAACTGTTTTTT. Translated: CAWSVPATNEKLFF. The chain couples TRBV30 to TRBJ1-4; D not certain. The CDR3 runs 14 residues. The V and J ends lost 0 bases and 0 bases respectively, with 5 bases between them. CDR1 and CDR2 from the germline V gene are GTSNPN and SVGIG (reference sequence).

This chain uses TRBV7-2 with TRBJ2-3; D is unclear. The V gene lost 5 bases and the J gene lost 13 bases, with 16 bases spanning the gap. Germline CDR1 and CDR2: SGHTA and FQGNSA. The CDR3 contains 12 residues. The CDR3 loop is CASSPLRSRKYF. In DNA, the CDR3 is TGTGCCAGCAGCCCACTGCGGAGTAGGAAGTATTTT.

The V gene is TRBV11-2, the J gene TRBJ1-6; D unclear. The CDR3 contains 15 residues. V lost 4 bases to trimming and J lost 10 bases, with 17 bases between them. Germline V gene data show CDR1 as SGHAT and CDR2 as FQNNGV. The CDR3 DNA reads as TGTGCCAGCAGCTCAGCAGGCCAGTCTCACTCACCCCTCCACTTT. Residues: CASSSAGQSHSPLHF.

The chain recombines TRBV11-2 with TRBJ1-1; possibly TRBD1 for D (5 bases). CDR3 length equals 13 residues. Trimming took 5 bases from V and 3 from J, leaving 10 bases between them. Germline CDR1 SGHAT, CDR2 FQNNGV. The CDR3 is CASSPRGDTEAFF. The CDR3 DNA reads TGTGCCAGCAGCCCCCGGGGGGACACTGAAGCTTTCTTT.

This clone was picked up a small number of times. The chain uses TRBV10-1 and TRBJ1-2; D possibly corresponds to TRBD1 (5 bases). Trimming removed 0 bases at V and 5 bases at J, with 7 bases between. CDR1 and CDR2 (germline): WNHNN, SYGVQD (reference sequence). The CDR3 runs to 13 residues. The CDR3 loop reads CASSESAGYGYTF. CDR3 coding DNA: TGCGCCAGCAGTGAGTCGGCAGGGTATGGCTACACCTTC.

This chain uses TRBV6-5 with TRBJ1-1; D is ambiguous. Germline V CDR1 and CDR2: MNHEY, SVGAGI. V lost 2 bases, J lost 3 bases, and 7 bases lay in between. This CDR3 comprises 13 residues. This chain's CDR3 is CASSYGGDTEAFF. CDR3 sequence (DNA): TGTGCCAGCAGTTACGGCGGGGACACTGAAGCTTTCTTT.

This rearrangement joins TRBV5-1 to TRBJ2-2; the match to TRBD2 covers 9 bases. CDR3 length equals 17 residues. Germline loops: CDR1 SGHRS, CDR2 YFSETQ. J lost 4 bases, V lost 1 base, and 8 bases had no gene match. The CDR3 sequence is CASSLSSGGPSTGELFF. Written as DNA, the CDR3 is TGCGCCAGCAGCTTGTCCAGCGGGGGGCCTTCCACCGGGGAGCTGTTTTTT.

This clone has only a few counts. The CDR3 region is CATRSGTQETQYF. Here the CDR3 DNA reads TGTGCCACCCGTAGCGGGACTCAAGAGACCCAGTACTTC. The chain uses TRBV15 and TRBJ2-5; 8 bases are shared with TRBD2. Losses at the gene ends were 8 bases for V and 2 bases for J; bases not matched to a gene: 4. Germline V gene data show CDR1 as LNHNV and CDR2 as YYDKDF (reference sequence). The CDR3 covers 13 residues.

This clone showed up just once. The chain couples TRBV5-1 to TRBJ2-3; the D gene is possibly TRBD2 (5 bases). CDR1 is SGHRS and CDR2 is YFSETQ in the germline V gene. Trimming left V 3 bases short and J 2 bases short, with 10 bases between. The CDR3 runs 14 residues. CDR3 nucleotide sequence: TGCGCCAGCAGCTACGGACTTTACACAGATACGCAGTATTTT. Protein product: CASSYGLYTDTQYF.

V gene TRBV5-1 combines with J gene TRBJ1-1, with 8 bases lining up with TRBD1. CDR3 size: 13 residues. The J segment lost 6 bases and the V segment lost 7 bases, leaving 8 bases of the junction unmatched. The germline V gene encodes CDR1 SGHRS and CDR2 YFSETQ. DNA of the CDR3: TGCGCCAGCGGGGCAGGGGGCATAGCTGAAGCTTTCTTT. Encoded protein: CASGAGGIAEAFF. The variable domain in full, with the rest retrieved from reference TRBV5-1 and TRBJ1-1, is KAGVTQTPRYLIKTRGQQVTLSCSPISGHRSVSWYQQTPGQGLQFLFEYFSETQRNKGNFPGRFSGRQFSNSRSEMNVSTLELGDSALYLCASGAGGIAEAFFGQGTRLTVV.

The gene calls are TRBV12-3 or TRBV12-4 and TRBJ1-5, with D unclear. The CDR3 is 12 amino acids. V lost 3 bases and J 5 bases, leaving 5 bases between the germline ends. The CDR3 bases are TGTGCCAGCAGTTTGGGTGATCAGCCCCAGCATTTT. Translating gives CASSLGDQPQHF.

The chain joins TRBV3-1 to TRBJ1-3, with 10 bases aligning to TRBD1. This CDR3 spans 15 amino acids. CDR1 and CDR2 (germline): LGHDT, YNNKEL (reference sequence). V shed 4 bases and J 2 bases; nucleotides not matched to a gene: 2. CDR3 in amino acids: CASSPGQGAGNTIYF. The CDR3, as DNA: TGTGCCAGCAGCCCCGGACAGGGGGCTGGAAACACCATATATTTT. The full variable domain, with the rest looked up from reference TRBV3-1 and TRBJ1-3, is DTAVSQTPKYLVTQMGNDKSIKCEQNLGHDTMYWYKQDSKKFLKIMFSYNNKELIINETVPNRFSPKSPDKAHLNLHINSLELGDSAVYFCASSPGQGAGNTIYFGEGSWLTVV.

This clone was counted between two and nine times. The chain joins TRBV6-6 to TRBJ2-1; 7 bases fit TRBD1. With V trimmed by 4 bases and J by 8 bases, 17 bases remained unmatched. The V gene's germline CDR1 is MNHNY and CDR2 SVGAGI (reference sequence). CDR3 length: 17 residues. The CDR3 nucleotides read TGTGCCAGCAGTTCCTCCGCCACCGGGACAGTCAGCGATGAGCAGTTCTTC. Protein sequence: CASSSSATGTVSDEQFF.

In this sample, this clone turned up a few times. This sequence joins TRBV2 and TRBJ2-2, with unresolved D. CDR1 is SNHLY, CDR2 FYNNEI, per germline. Trimming cost V 0 bases and J 7 bases, with 9 bases left between them. The CDR3 is 14 residues long. The CDR3 DNA reads as TGTGCCAGCAGTGAAGCCGGATCGGGCGGGGAGCTGTTTTTT. It encodes CASSEAGSGGELFF.

The rearrangement joins TRBV20-1 to TRBJ2-2; 7 nucleotides align to TRBD1. Germline V gene sequence: CDR1 DFQATT, CDR2 SNEGSKA (reference sequence). The CDR3 runs 15 residues. The V and J ends lost 3 bases and 0 bases, in that order; junction bases with no gene match: 4. The CDR3 is CSASAQGANTGELFF. DNA of the CDR3: TGCAGTGCTAGTGCTCAGGGGGCGAACACCGGGGAGCTGTTTTTT.

The chain uses TRBV11-3 and TRBJ2-3, with D hard to call. This CDR3 is built from 13 residues. The V end was cut by 5 bases, the J end by 3 bases, with 9 bases between. The germline V gene has CDR1 SGHNT and CDR2 YENEEA. This CDR3 reads CASSEVGTDTQYF. The CDR3 DNA sequence: TGTGCCAGCAGCGAGGTGGGAACAGATACGCAGTATTTT.

This clone has more than one count but fewer than ten. This chain links TRBV6-1 with TRBJ2-7; tentatively, D is TRBD2 (6 bases). The CDR3 is 18 residues long. V lost 1 base and J 2 bases, leaving 21 bases between the germline ends. The germline V gene encodes CDR1 MNHNS and CDR2 SASEGT. The CDR3 sequence: CASSEGPPLGGSTYEQYF. CDR3 in DNA: TGTGCCAGCAGTGAAGGGCCCCCCCTCGGGGGATCTACCTACGAGCAGTACTTC.

This clone was recorded a few times. The gene calls are TRBV19 and TRBJ2-1; 10 nucleotides line up with TRBD1. Unmatched junction bases numbered 2, after V lost 3 bases and J lost 6 bases. The CDR3 contains 14 residues. Germline V gene sequence: CDR1 LNHDA, CDR2 SQIVND (reference sequence). The CDR3 bases are TGTGCCAGTAGTATGTGGACAGGGGGCAATGAGCAGTTCTTC. It encodes CASSMWTGGNEQFF.

This clone appeared a few times. The genes are TRBV18 and TRBJ2-3; unclear D gene. Germline V gene lookup returns CDR1 KGHSH and CDR2 LQKENI. The germline V and J ends were trimmed by 5 bases and 0 bases, with 12 bases remaining between them. The length of the CDR3 is 15 residues. The CDR3 loop is CASSGVEQSTDTQYF. In DNA, the CDR3 is TGTGCCAGCTCAGGGGTCGAGCAGAGCACAGATACGCAGTATTTT.

The chain is built from TRBV4-1 and TRBJ2-7, with D unclear. V dropped 1 base and J dropped 3 bases, with 7 bases sitting between them. The germline CDR1 and CDR2 sequences are MGHRA and YSYEKL. This CDR3 is built from 13 residues. In nucleotides, the CDR3 is TGCGCCAGCAGCCAAGTCCCCGGCTACGAGCAGTACTTC. It codes for CASSQVPGYEQYF.